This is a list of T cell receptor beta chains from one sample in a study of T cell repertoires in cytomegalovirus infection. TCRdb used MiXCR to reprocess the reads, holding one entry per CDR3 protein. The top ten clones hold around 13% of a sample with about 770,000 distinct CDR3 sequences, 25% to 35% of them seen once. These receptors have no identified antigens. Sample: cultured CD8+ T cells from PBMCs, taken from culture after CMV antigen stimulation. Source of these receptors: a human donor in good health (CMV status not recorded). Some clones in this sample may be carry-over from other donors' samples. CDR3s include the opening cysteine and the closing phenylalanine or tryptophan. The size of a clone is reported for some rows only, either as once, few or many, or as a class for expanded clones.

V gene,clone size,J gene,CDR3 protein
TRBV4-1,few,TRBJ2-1,CASSQYLAGGPVEFF
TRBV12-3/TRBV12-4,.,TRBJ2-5,CASSLSSVETQYF
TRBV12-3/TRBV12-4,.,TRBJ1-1,CASSSAQEPNTEAFF
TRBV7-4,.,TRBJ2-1,CASSLPGQAHEQFF
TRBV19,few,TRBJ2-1,CASLSGSSYNEQFF
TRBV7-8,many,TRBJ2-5,CASSLSSPPKETQYF
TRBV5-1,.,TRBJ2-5,CASSLEGLAGYQETQYF
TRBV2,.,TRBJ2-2,CASSGRVGELFF
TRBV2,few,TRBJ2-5,CASSFSRDRGEETQYF
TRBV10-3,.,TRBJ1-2,CAISESWGRDYGYTF
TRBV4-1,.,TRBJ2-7,CASSQEPGTYEQYF
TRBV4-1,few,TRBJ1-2,CASSQDRLEGNYGYTF
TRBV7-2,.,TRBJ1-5,CASTSWAGQPQHF
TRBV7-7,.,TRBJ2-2,CASRQGWSGELFF
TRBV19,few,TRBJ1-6,CASSIGSWTPLHF
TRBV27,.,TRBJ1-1,CASSFVGRTEAFF
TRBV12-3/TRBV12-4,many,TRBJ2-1,CASTRAGYYNEQFF
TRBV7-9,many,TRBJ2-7,CASSFTDRGAYEQYF
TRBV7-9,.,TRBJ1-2,CAGGQGKGNYGYTF
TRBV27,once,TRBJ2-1,CASRPGLPYNEQFF
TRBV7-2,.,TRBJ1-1,CASSLRPLGLGTTGEVAFF
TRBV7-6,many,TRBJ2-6,CASRTPQPPGANVLTF
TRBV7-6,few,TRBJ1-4,CASSLTGTDATNEKLFF
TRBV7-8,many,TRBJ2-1,CASSLVQFGDEQFF
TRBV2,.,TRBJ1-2,CASRRAQNYGYTF
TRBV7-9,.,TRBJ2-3,CASSQRTSDTADTQYF
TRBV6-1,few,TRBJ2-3,CASRNSITSTDTQYF
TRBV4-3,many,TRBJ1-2,CASSPGQGASYGYTF
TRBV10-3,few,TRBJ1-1,CAISESRSTEAFF
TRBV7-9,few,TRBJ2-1,CASNYVRRDKEFF
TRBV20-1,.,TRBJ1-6,CSARKVEGYNSPLHF